This entry features one T cell receptor (beta chain) sequence. This entry comes from a study of patients and donors after allogeneic stem cell transplantation. Trimming took 4 bases from V and 6 from J, leaving 17 bases between them. Germline V gene lookup returns CDR1 GTSNPN and CDR2 SVGIG (reference sequence). The CDR3 is made up of 14 amino acids. TCRdb used MiXCR to reprocess the RT-PCR reads, holding one entry per CDR3 protein. The table records approximately 88,000 distinct CDR3 sequences, around 5% of them present only once. The receptor comes from a human donor who was either an allogeneic HSCT recipient or a stem cell or donor lymphocyte infusion donor (not recorded which). It is not recorded whose cells these are; they may come from a transplant donor. The V call is TRBV30, the J call TRBJ2-3; possible D gene TRBD2, 6 bases. Sequencing was done on a sample of blood, either unsorted or a sorted T cell fraction (not recorded which). The CDR3, as DNA: TGTGCCTGGACCCCGAGGGGACTCGGGGATACGCAGTATTTT. Its protein is CAWTPRGLGDTQYF.